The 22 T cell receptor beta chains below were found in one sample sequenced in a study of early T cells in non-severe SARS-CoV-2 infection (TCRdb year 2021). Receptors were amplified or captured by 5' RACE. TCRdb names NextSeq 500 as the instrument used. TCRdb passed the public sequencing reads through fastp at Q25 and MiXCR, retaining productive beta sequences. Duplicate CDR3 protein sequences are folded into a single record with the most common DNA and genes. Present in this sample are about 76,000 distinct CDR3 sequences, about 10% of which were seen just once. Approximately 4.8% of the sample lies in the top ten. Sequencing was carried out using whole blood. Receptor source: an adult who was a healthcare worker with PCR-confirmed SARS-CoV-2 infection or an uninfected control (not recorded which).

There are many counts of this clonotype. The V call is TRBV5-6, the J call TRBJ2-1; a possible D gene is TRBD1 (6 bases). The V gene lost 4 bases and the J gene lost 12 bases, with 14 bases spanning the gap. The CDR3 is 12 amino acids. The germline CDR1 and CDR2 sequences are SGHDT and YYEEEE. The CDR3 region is CASSLVGATQFF. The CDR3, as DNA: TGTGCCAGCAGCCTGGTGGGGGCGACGCAGTTCTTC.

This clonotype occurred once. The CDR3 nucleotides read TGCGCCAGCAGCCAAACCCCTAGCGGGGTAGCATTTGATGAGCAGTTCTTC. Its translation: CASSQTPSGVAFDEQFF. This rearrangement joins TRBV4-3 to TRBJ2-1; TRBD2 agrees at 9 bases. Germline-derived CDR1 and CDR2 are LGHNA and YSLEER. The CDR3 has 17 amino acids. With V trimmed by 2 bases and J by 8 bases, 13 bases remained unmatched.

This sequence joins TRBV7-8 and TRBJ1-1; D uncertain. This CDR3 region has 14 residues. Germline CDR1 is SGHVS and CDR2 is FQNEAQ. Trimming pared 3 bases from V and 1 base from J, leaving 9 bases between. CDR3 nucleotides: TGTGCCAGCAGCTTCTACCGTGGGAACACTGAAGCTTTCTTT. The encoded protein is CASSFYRGNTEAFF.

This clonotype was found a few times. The CDR3, as DNA: TGTGCCAGCAGCGCTTCTTGGACAGGAGACATGGAGCAGTTCTTC. Translation gives CASSASWTGDMEQFF. The gene calls are TRBV9 and TRBJ2-1; the match to TRBD1 covers 7 bases. The CDR3 runs 15 residues. Germline lookup yields CDR1 SGDLS and CDR2 YYNGEE. The ends lost 3 bases at V and 10 bases at J; junction bases unmatched: 13.

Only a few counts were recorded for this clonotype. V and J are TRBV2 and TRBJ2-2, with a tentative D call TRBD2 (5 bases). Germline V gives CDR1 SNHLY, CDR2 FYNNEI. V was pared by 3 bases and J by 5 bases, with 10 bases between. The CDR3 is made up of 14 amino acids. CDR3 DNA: TGTGCCAGCAGTGAGACCCGGGATACCGGGGAGCTGTTTTTT. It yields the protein CASSETRDTGELFF. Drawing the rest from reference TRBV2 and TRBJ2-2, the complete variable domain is EPEVTQTPSHQVTQMGQEVILRCVPISNHLYFYWYRQILGQKVEFLVSFYNNEISEKSEIFDDQFSVERPDGSNFTLKIRSTKLEDSAMYFCASSETRDTGELFFGEGSRLTVL.

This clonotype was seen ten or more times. The CDR3 DNA reads as TGTGCCAGCAATACCTACCCGAGGACTATGAGCTCCTACGAGCAGTACTTC. Translated: CASNTYPRTMSSYEQYF. The chain is built from TRBV6-2 or TRBV6-3 and TRBJ2-7, with a possible D match to TRBD2 (6 bases). This CDR3 is built from 17 residues. With 7 bases removed from V and 0 bases from J, the gap between germline ends came to 22 bases. Germline V gene sequence: CDR1 MNHEY, CDR2 SVGEGT.

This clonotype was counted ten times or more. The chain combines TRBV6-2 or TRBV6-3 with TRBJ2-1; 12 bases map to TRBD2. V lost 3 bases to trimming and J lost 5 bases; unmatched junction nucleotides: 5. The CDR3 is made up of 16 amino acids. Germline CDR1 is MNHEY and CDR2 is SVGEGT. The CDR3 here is CASSYPRLAGDNEQFF. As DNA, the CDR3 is TGTGCCAGCAGTTATCCTCGACTAGCGGGGGACAATGAGCAGTTCTTC.

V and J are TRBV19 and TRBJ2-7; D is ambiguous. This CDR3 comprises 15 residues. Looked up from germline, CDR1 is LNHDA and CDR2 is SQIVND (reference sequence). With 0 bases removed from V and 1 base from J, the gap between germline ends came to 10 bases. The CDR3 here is CASSIDRNPSYEQYF. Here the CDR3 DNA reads TGTGCCAGTAGTATAGACAGGAACCCTTCCTACGAGCAGTACTTC.

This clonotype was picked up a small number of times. CDR3 amino acids: CASTLTGRSENTEAFF. The CDR3 region has the DNA TGTGCCAGCACCCTGACAGGGAGGAGTGAGAACACTGAAGCTTTCTTT. The chain links TRBV6-1 to TRBJ1-1; 7 nucleotides agree with TRBD1. From germline, CDR1 is MNHNS and CDR2 SASEGT. V was clipped by 7 bases and J by 1 base; unmatched bases: 12. This CDR3 is built from 16 residues.

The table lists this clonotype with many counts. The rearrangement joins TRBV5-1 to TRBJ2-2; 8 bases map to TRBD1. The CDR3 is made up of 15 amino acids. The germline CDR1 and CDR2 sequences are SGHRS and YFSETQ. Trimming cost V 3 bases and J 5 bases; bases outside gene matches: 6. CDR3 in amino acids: CASSSDRAGTGELFF. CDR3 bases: TGCGCCAGCAGCTCGGACAGGGCGGGGACCGGGGAGCTGTTTTTT.

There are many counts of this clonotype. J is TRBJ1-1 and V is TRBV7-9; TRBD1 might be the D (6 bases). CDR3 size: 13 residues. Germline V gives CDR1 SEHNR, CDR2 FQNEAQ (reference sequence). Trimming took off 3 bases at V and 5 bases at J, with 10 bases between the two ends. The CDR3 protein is CASSFGGGTEAFF. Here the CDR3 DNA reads TGTGCCAGCAGCTTTGGAGGGGGGACTGAAGCTTTCTTT. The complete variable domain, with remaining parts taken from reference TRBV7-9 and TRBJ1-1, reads DTGVSQNPRHKITKRGQNVTFRCDPISEHNRLYWYRQTLGQGPEFLTYFQNEAQLEKSRLLSDRFSAERPKGSFSTLEIQRTEQGDSAMYLCASSFGGGTEAFFGQGTRLTVV.

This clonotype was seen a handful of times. The CDR3: CASSTWENPLGYTF. The DNA of the CDR3 is TGTGCCAGCAGCACCTGGGAGAACCCGCTGGGCTACACCTTC. V and J are TRBV11-2 and TRBJ1-2; D unclear. V lost 5 bases and J lost 8, with 18 bases in between. There are 14 residues in the CDR3. Germline assignment: CDR1 SGHAT and CDR2 FQNNGV.

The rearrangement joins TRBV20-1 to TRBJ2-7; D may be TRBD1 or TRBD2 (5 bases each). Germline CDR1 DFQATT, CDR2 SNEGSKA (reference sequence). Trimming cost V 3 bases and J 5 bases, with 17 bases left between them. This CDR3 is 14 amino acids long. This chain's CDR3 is CSARAGTGIHEQYF. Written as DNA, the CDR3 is TGCAGTGCTAGGGCCGGGACCGGGATTCACGAGCAGTACTTC.

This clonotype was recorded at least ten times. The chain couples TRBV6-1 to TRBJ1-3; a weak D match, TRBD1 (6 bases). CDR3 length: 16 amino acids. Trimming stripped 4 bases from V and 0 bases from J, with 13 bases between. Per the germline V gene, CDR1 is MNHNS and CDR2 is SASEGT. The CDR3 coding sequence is TGTGCCAGCAGTGCCCAGACAGGTCCCTCTGGAAACACCATATATTTT. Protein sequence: CASSAQTGPSGNTIYF.

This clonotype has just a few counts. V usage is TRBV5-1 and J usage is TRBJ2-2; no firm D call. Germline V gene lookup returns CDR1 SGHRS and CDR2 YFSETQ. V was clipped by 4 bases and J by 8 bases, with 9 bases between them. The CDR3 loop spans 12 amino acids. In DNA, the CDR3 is TGCGCCAGCAGCGTAGACTTTGGGGAGCTGTTTTTT. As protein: CASSVDFGELFF. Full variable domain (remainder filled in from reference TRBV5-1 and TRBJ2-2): KAGVTQTPRYLIKTRGQQVTLSCSPISGHRSVSWYQQTPGQGLQFLFEYFSETQRNKGNFPGRFSGRQFSNSRSEMNVSTLELGDSALYLCASSVDFGELFFGEGSRLTVL.

The CDR3 bases are TGTGCCAGCAGGTCATGGACGTCAAATTCACCCCTCCACTTT. This gives the protein CASRSWTSNSPLHF. The J gene is TRBJ1-6, the V gene TRBV6-5; no firm D call. The germline V gene encodes CDR1 MNHEY and CDR2 SVGAGI. This CDR3 spans 14 amino acids. V was trimmed by 6 bases and J by 7 bases, leaving 13 bases between them.

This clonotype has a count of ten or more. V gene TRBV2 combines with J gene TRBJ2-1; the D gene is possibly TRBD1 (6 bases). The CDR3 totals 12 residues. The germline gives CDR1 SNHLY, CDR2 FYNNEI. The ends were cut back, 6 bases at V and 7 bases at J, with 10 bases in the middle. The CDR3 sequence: CASRQDRNEQFF. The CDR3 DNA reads TGTGCCAGCAGACAGGACAGAAATGAGCAGTTCTTC.

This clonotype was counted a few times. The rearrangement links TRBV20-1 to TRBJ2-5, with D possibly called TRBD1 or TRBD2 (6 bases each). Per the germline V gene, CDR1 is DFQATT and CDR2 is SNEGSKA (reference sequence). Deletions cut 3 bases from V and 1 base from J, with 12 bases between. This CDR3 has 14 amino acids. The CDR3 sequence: CSASPRGGQETQYF. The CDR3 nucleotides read TGCAGTGCTAGTCCCAGGGGAGGCCAAGAGACCCAGTACTTC.

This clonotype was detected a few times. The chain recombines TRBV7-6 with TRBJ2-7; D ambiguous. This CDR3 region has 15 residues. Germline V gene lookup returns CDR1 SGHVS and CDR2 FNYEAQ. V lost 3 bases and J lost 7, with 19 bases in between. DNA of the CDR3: TGTGCCAGCAGCTTTGCCGGAGATAATCCTTGGGAGCAGTACTTC. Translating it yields CASSFAGDNPWEQYF.

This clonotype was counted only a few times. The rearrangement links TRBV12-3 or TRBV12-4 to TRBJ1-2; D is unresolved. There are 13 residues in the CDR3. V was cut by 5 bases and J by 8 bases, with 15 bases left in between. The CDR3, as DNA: TGTGCCAGCAGTCGGGCTCTCGCGCGGGGCTACACCTTC. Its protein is CASSRALARGYTF.

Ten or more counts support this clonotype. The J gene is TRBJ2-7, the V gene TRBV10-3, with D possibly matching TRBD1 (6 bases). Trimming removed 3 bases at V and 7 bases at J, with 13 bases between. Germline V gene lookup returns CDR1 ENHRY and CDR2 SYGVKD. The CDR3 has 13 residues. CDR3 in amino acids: CAISERDIREQYF. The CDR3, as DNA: TGTGCCATCAGTGAACGGGACATAAGGGAGCAGTACTTC.

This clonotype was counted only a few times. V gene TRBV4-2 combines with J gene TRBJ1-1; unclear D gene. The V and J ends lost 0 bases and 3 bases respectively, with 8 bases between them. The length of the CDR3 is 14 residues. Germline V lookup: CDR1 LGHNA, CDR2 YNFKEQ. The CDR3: CASSQEKGDTEAFF. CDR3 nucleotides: TGTGCCAGCAGCCAAGAGAAGGGAGACACTGAAGCTTTCTTT.